The T cell receptor (beta chain) described here comes from a study of blood T cell repertoires in COVID-19. The overall study: The study drew acute and convalescent COVID-19 samples from the United States, Italy and Spain. PBMCs, B-cell-depleted T cells, or T cells provided the cDNA or gDNA that made up the material.

The table came from immunoSEQ multiplex PCR; TCRdb's copy has only in-frame clones and leaves some out. The profile shows approximately 160,000 clones, roughly 88% of them singletons. Sequencing was done on a sample of peripheral blood. The receptor was derived from a man aged 55-75 years who had recovered from COVID-19.

The CDR3 nucleotides are TGTGCCAGCAGCCCCAGGAATAATGAGCAGTTCTTC. This codes for CASSPRNNEQFF. The chain joins TRBV14 to TRBJ2-1; unclear D gene. The ends were cut back, 4 bases at V and 7 bases at J, with 8 bases in the middle. Germline V CDR1 and CDR2: SGHDN, FVKESK. The CDR3 contains 12 residues. Full variable domain (rest looked up from reference TRBV14 and TRBJ2-1): EAGVTQFPSHSVIEKGQTVTLRCDPISGHDNLYWYRRVMGKEIKFLLHFVKESKQDESGMPNNRFLAERTGGTYSTLKVQPAELEDSGVYFCASSPRNNEQFFGPGTRLTVL.